Listed here is a single T cell receptor (beta chain). The antigen is not known. Authors of the study amplified TCR beta CDR3 regions from RNA transcripts. HTBI primers were the set used in a first-round RT-PCR of the TCR CDR3. TCRdb processed the multiplex PCR reads anew with MiXCR; each CDR3 protein has one entry. This sample yields 45,000 to 50,000 distinct CDR3 sequences, of which roughly 49% are seen a single time; roughly 32% belongs to the top ten. The data belong to a study of T cells in Graves' hyperthyroidism and ophthalmopathy. Patients aged 18 to 65 with hyperthyroidism were newly diagnosed, with duration under 2 months. Each diagnosis was grounded in clinical symptoms, serum thyroxine and TRAb, thyroid ultrasound, and orbital computed tomography. Study findings and constraints: The model predicted ophthalmopathy a median around 6.5 months before onset.

CDR3 length equals 15 residues. Germline CDR1 SGDLS, CDR2 YYNGEE. The V gene end was trimmed by 4 bases and the J gene end by 6 bases; junction bases not matched to a gene: 10. The source of this sequence is a woman between 50 and 59 years old with Graves' hyperthyroidism. The sample comprised peripheral blood or thyroid tissue (not recorded which). The chain links TRBV9 to TRBJ2-3; TRBD2 agrees at 8 bases. CDR3 region: CASSSNAGGGDTQYF. The CDR3 bases are TGTGCCAGCAGCTCCAACGCGGGAGGTGGGGATACGCAGTATTTT.